The 13 T cell receptor beta chains reported below all come from one sample, sequenced in a study of control samples from healthy donors and cancer patients. Some clones are missing from TCRdb's copy, which holds only in-frame ones; the method was immunoSEQ multiplex PCR. This table holds about 180,000 clones, around 91% found once. Material: blood. The receptors were gathered from a woman aged 45-59 years in good health.

The V call is TRBV7-2, the J call TRBJ2-5; 10 bases line up with TRBD2. V shed 1 base, J shed 2 bases, and the junction held 4 bases outside the gene matches. Germline assignment: CDR1 SGHTA and CDR2 FQGNSA. The CDR3 extends over 16 amino acids. The CDR3 coding sequence is TGTGCCAGCAGCTTAGTAGCGGGAGGCCTACAAGAGACCCAGTACTTC. This codes for CASSLVAGGLQETQYF.

The rearrangement uses TRBV5-1 and TRBJ1-1, with a weak D call TRBD1 (6 bases). Germline loops: CDR1 SGHRS, CDR2 YFSETQ. The CDR3 has 14 amino acids. Trimming took off 4 bases at V and 8 bases at J, with 18 bases between the two ends. CDR3 sequence reads: CASSVARGPSEAFF. The DNA of the CDR3 is TGCGCCAGCAGCGTCGCCCGGGGGCCCTCAGAAGCTTTCTTT.

CDR3 in amino acids: CASTGGGQGPGELFF. The CDR3 DNA sequence: TGTGCCAGCACGGGTGGTGGACAGGGTCCCGGGGAGCTGTTTTTT. The chain carries TRBV6-5 and TRBJ2-2; the match to TRBD1 covers 8 bases. The CDR3 covers 15 residues. Germline CDR1 MNHEY, CDR2 SVGAGI. The ends lost 7 bases at V and 6 bases at J; junction bases unmatched: 10.

The rearrangement links TRBV11-1 to TRBJ2-2; D remains unclear. This CDR3 is built from 12 residues. Germline V gives CDR1 SGHAT, CDR2 FQDESV (reference sequence). CDR3 coding DNA: TGTGCTACGTCAGACAACACCGGGGAGCTGTTTTTT. Its translation is CATSDNTGELFF.

This clone appeared once. The J gene is TRBJ1-5, the V gene TRBV19; 10 nucleotides match TRBD1. Germline lookup yields CDR1 LNHDA and CDR2 SQIVND (reference sequence). The CDR3 consists of 13 residues. Unmatched junction bases numbered 3, after V lost 8 bases and J lost 5 bases. CDR3 residues: CASGQGEDQPQHF. CDR3 DNA: TGTGCCAGTGGACAGGGGGAGGATCAGCCCCAGCATTTT.

V and J are TRBV6-6 and TRBJ1-1; maybe TRBD1 (5 bases). CDR3 size: 14 residues. Trimming removed 11 bases at V and 1 base at J, with 17 bases between. CDR1 and CDR2 from the germline V gene are MNHNY and SVGAGI (reference sequence). The CDR3 region is CASRREGPNTEAFF. The CDR3 nucleotides read TGTGCCTCTCGACGGGAGGGGCCGAACACTGAAGCTTTCTTT.

Of note for this clone: Germline is not matched at one junction end, which may reflect a read error. The chain carries TRBV7-7 and TRBJ2-1, with D tentatively TRBD2 (6 bases). The germline V gene encodes CDR1 SSHAT and CDR2 FNYEAQ (reference sequence). The CDR3 has 15 amino acids. CDR3 DNA sequence: TGTGCTAGCAGCTTATCGGGAGTGGCAGACAATGAGCAGTTCTTC. Amino acid sequence: CASSLSGVADNEQFF.

Of note for this clone: Other DNA sequences in this sample translate to the same CDR3. The chain links TRBV5-1 to TRBJ1-1, with D possibly TRBD1 on 5 matching bases. V lost 2 bases, J lost 1 base, and 6 bases lay in between. This CDR3 spans 13 amino acids. Germline V gene sequence: CDR1 SGHRS, CDR2 YFSETQ. The CDR3 DNA is TGCGCCAGCAGCTTAACAGGGAACACTGAAGCTTTCTTT. Protein product: CASSLTGNTEAFF. Complete variable domain (other parts from reference TRBV5-1 and TRBJ1-1): KAGVTQTPRYLIKTRGQQVTLSCSPISGHRSVSWYQQTPGQGLQFLFEYFSETQRNKGNFPGRFSGRQFSNSRSEMNVSTLELGDSALYLCASSLTGNTEAFFGQGTRLTVV.

This rearrangement joins TRBV6-5 to TRBJ2-2; either TRBD1 or TRBD2 may supply D (6 bases each). The CDR3 spans 14 residues. The germline V gene has CDR1 MNHEY and CDR2 SVGAGI. V was cut by 7 bases and J by 6 bases, with 15 bases left in between. CDR3 residues: CASNRRGTAGELFF. The DNA of the CDR3 is TGTGCCAGCAACCGGAGGGGGACGGCCGGGGAGCTGTTTTTT.

The V gene is TRBV5-6, the J gene TRBJ1-5; no definite D call. Trimming removed 1 base from V and 7 bases from J, with 9 bases in between. The CDR3 is 13 amino acids. The germline CDR1 and CDR2 sequences are SGHDT and YYEEEE. Here the CDR3 DNA reads TGTGCCAGCAGCTTGTCCGTGGGGCAGCCCCAGCATTTT. Its protein product is CASSLSVGQPQHF.

This clone was recorded only once. The gene calls are TRBV6-5 and TRBJ1-2, with 7 bases fitting TRBD1. This CDR3 has 14 amino acids. Trimming took 0 bases from V and 5 from J; bases not matched to a gene: 3. Per the germline V gene, CDR1 is MNHEY and CDR2 is SVGAGI. The CDR3 loop is CASSYSPRGYGYTF. The CDR3 bases are TGTGCCAGCAGTTACTCGCCCAGGGGGTATGGCTACACCTTC.

The chain links TRBV4-2 to TRBJ2-5, with 8 bases identical to TRBD2. This CDR3 has 16 residues. V shed 1 base, J shed 5 bases, and the junction held 9 bases outside the gene matches. In germline, CDR1 is LGHNA, CDR2 YNFKEQ. The CDR3 DNA is TGTGCCAGCAGCCAAGTGGGCGGAGCTAGCGGGGAGACCCAGTACTTC. Protein product: CASSQVGGASGETQYF.

CDR3 DNA: TGTGCCAGCAGCGTAGACAATACTGAAGCTTTCTTT. Translating it yields CASSVDNTEAFF. This chain connects TRBV9 to TRBJ1-1; no definite D call. The V end was cut by 0 bases, the J end by 5 bases, with 5 bases between. Per the germline V gene, CDR1 is SGDLS and CDR2 is YYNGEE. The CDR3 consists of 12 residues.